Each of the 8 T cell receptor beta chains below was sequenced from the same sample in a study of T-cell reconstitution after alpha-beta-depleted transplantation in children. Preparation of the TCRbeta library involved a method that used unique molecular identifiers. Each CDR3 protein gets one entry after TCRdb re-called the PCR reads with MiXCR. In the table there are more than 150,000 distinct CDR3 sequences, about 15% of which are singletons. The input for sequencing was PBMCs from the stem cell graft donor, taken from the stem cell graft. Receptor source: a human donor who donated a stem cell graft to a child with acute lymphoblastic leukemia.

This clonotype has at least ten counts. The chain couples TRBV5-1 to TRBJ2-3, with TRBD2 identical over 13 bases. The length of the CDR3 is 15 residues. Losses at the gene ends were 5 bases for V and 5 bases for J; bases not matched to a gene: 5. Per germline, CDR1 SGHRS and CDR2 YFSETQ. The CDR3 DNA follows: TGCGCCAGCAGACTAGCGGGAGGGCCTCGAGATACGCAGTATTTT. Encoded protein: CASRLAGGPRDTQYF.

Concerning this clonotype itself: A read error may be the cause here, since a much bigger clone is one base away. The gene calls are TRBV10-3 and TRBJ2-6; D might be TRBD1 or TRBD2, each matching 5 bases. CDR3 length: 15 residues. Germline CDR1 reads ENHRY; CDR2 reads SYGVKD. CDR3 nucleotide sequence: TGTGCCATCGGGGGTGGGCACTCTGGGGCCAACGGCCTGACTTTC. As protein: CAIGGGHSGANGLTF.

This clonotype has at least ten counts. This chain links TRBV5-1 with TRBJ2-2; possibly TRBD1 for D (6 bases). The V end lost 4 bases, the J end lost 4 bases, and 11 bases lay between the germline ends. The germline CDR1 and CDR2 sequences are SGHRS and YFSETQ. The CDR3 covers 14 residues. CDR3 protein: CASSPGHRTGELFF. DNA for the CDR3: TGCGCCAGCAGCCCGGGACACCGCACCGGGGAGCTGTTTTTT.

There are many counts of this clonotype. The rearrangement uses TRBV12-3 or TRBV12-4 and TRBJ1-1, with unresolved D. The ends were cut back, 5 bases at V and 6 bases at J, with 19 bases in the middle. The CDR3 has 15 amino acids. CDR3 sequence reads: CASSPTTTVKAEAFF. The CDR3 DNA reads TGTGCCAGCAGTCCAACAACAACAGTGAAGGCTGAAGCTTTCTTT.

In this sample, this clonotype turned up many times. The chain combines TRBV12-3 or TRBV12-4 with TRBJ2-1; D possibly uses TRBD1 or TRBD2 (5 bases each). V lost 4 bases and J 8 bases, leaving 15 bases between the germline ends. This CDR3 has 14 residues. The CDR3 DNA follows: TGTGCCAGCAGTTCAGGGAGAGGGGCCTATGAGCAGTTCTTC. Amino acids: CASSSGRGAYEQFF.

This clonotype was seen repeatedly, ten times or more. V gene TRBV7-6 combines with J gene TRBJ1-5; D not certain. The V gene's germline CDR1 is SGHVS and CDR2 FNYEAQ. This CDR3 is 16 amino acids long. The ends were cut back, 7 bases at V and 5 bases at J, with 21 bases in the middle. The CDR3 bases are TGTGCCAGCACCACTCCCTGGAAGTGGGTCCATCAGCCCCAGCATTTT. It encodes CASTTPWKWVHQPQHF.

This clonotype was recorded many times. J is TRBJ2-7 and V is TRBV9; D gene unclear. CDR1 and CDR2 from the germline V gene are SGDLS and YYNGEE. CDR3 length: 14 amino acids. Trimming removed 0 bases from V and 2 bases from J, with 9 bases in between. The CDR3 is CASSVADGTYEQYF. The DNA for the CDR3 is TGTGCCAGCAGCGTAGCGGACGGCACCTACGAGCAGTACTTC.

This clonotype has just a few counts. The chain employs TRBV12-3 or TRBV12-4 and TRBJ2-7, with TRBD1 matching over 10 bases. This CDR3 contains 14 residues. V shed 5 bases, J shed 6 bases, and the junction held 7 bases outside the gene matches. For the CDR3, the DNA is TGTGCCAGCAGTCACCAGACAGGGGGCCTCGAGCAGTACTTC. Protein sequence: CASSHQTGGLEQYF.